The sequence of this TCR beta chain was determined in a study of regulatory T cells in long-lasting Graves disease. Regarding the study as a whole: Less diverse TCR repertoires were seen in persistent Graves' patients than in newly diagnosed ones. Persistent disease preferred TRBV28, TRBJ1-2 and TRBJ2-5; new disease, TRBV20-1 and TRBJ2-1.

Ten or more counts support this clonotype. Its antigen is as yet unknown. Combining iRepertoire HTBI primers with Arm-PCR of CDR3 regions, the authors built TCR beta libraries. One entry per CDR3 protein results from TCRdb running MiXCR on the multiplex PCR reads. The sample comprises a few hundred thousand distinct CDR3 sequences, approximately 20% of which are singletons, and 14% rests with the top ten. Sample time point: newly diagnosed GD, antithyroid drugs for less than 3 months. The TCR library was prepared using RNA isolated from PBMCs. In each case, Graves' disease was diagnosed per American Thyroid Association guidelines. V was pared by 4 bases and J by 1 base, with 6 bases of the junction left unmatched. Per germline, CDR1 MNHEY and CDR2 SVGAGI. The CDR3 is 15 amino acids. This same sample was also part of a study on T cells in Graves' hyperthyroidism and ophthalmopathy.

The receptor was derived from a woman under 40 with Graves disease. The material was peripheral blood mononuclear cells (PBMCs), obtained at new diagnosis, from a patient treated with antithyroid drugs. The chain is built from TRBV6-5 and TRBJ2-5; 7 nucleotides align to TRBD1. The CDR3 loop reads CASSFRTGAQETQYF. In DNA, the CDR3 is TGTGCCAGCAGTTTCCGGACAGGCGCCCAAGAGACCCAGTACTTC.